Listed here are 10 T cell receptor beta chains from one sample, sequenced in a study of OX40 agonist ivuxolimab in advanced cancers. Clones were sequenced by immunoSEQ multiplex PCR, and TCRdb holds only the in-frame ones, with some missing. The sample lists fewer than 20,000 clones; roughly three quarters were seen once. Sequences were derived from CD4+ or CD8+ T cells sorted from blood, sampled in a trial of the OX40 agonist ivuxolimab. These TCRs come from an adult with an advanced solid tumor such as melanoma, head and neck, liver or kidney cancer.

The DNA for the CDR3 is TGTGCCAGCAGCGTAGCGGGCCAGGGGGGTTACTCCTACAATGAGCAGTTCTTC. Amino acid sequence: CASSVAGQGGYSYNEQFF. The rearrangement uses TRBV9 and TRBJ2-1; D is possibly TRBD1 (7 bases). The V gene's germline CDR1 is SGDLS and CDR2 YYNGEE. V gave up 0 bases and J gave up 0 bases, with 16 bases separating them. The CDR3 is 18 amino acids.

The gene calls are TRBV7-2 and TRBJ2-2, with D unresolved. CDR3 length: 15 amino acids. CDR1 and CDR2 from the germline V gene are SGHTA and FQGNSA. The germline V and J ends were trimmed by 2 bases and 4 bases, with 11 bases remaining between them. The CDR3 region has the DNA TGTGCCAGCAGCTTATATATGGGGTCCACCGGGGAGCTGTTTTTT. Amino acids: CASSLYMGSTGELFF. Based on the CDR3 plus reference TRBV7-2 and TRBJ2-2, the full variable domain is GAGVSQSPSNKVTEKGKDVELRCDPISGHTALYWYRQSLGQGLEFLIYFQGNSAPDKSGLPSDRFSAERTGGSVSTLTIQRTQQEDSAVYLCASSLYMGSTGELFFGEGSRLTVL.

J is TRBJ1-1 and V is TRBV6-5; D gene uncertain. The CDR3 length is 11 residues. Germline assignment: CDR1 MNHEY and CDR2 SVGAGI. The V gene lost 1 base and the J gene lost 9 bases, with 6 bases spanning the gap. The CDR3 here is CASSYFGQAFF. CDR3 nucleotides: TGTGCCAGCAGTTACTTCGGGCAAGCTTTCTTT.

The chain uses TRBV10-3 and TRBJ1-4; no clear D. V shed 10 bases and J shed 10 bases, with 16 bases lying between them. CDR3 length: 12 amino acids. Germline loops: CDR1 ENHRY, CDR2 SYGVKD. Here the CDR3 DNA reads TGTGCCAGTTTAGGAATGAGCGGAAAACTGTTTTTT. Protein product: CASLGMSGKLFF.

The rearrangement links TRBV7-6 to TRBJ2-7, with 8 bases aligning to TRBD2. Germline CDR1 and CDR2: SGHVS and FNYEAQ. This CDR3 region has 16 residues. V was clipped by 5 bases and J by 2 bases; unmatched bases: 11. The CDR3 reads CASSLSVSGGAYEQYF. The CDR3 DNA reads TGTGCCAGCAGCCTTTCCGTGAGCGGGGGAGCCTACGAGCAGTACTTC.

J is TRBJ2-7 and V is TRBV27; 7 nucleotides align to TRBD1. V shed 4 bases, J shed 2 bases, and the junction held 8 bases outside the gene matches. The CDR3 contains 15 residues. Per germline, CDR1 MNHEY and CDR2 SMNVEV (reference sequence). The CDR3 sequence is CASSSSSGTAYEQYF. CDR3 DNA sequence: TGTGCCAGCAGTTCATCGTCCGGGACAGCCTACGAGCAGTACTTC.

This chain joins TRBV7-9 and TRBJ1-2, with a tentative D call TRBD1 (5 bases). CDR1 is SEHNR, CDR2 FQNEAQ, per germline (reference sequence). This CDR3 contains 12 residues. The ends were cut back, 0 bases at V and 8 bases at J, with 7 bases in the middle. CDR3 nucleotide sequence: TGTGCCAGCAGCTTAGCAGGGGACGGCTACACCTTC. Its translation is CASSLAGDGYTF.

The chain recombines TRBV6-6 with TRBJ2-4; TRBD2 might be the D (7 bases). V lost 7 bases and J lost 7, with 17 bases in between. Germline V gene lookup returns CDR1 MNHNY and CDR2 SVGAGI (reference sequence). CDR3 length: 14 residues. DNA for the CDR3: TGTGCCAGCACCTTAGAAGGGGGGGTGAACATTCAGTACTTC. Protein product: CASTLEGGVNIQYF.

The chain combines TRBV5-1 with TRBJ1-1; TRBD1 matches at 9 bases. The length of the CDR3 is 15 residues. The V and J ends lost 4 bases and 0 bases, in that order; junction bases with no gene match: 4. The germline CDR1 and CDR2 sequences are SGHRS and YFSETQ. The CDR3 bases are TGCGCCAGCAGCATTGGACAGGGGATGAACACTGAAGCTTTCTTT. This gives the protein CASSIGQGMNTEAFF. Drawing the rest from reference TRBV5-1 and TRBJ1-1, the complete variable domain is KAGVTQTPRYLIKTRGQQVTLSCSPISGHRSVSWYQQTPGQGLQFLFEYFSETQRNKGNFPGRFSGRQFSNSRSEMNVSTLELGDSALYLCASSIGQGMNTEAFFGQGTRLTVV.

The rearrangement joins TRBV11-2 to TRBJ2-2, with D perhaps TRBD1 (6 bases). Germline values: CDR1 SGHAT, CDR2 FQNNGV. This CDR3 has 16 amino acids. V lost 3 bases to trimming and J lost 4 bases, with 15 bases between them. The CDR3 coding sequence is TGTGCCAGCAGCTTTCCGATTACAGGGATCACCGGGGAGCTGTTTTTT. Translating gives CASSFPITGITGELFF. Full variable domain (remainder filled in from reference TRBV11-2 and TRBJ2-2): EAGVAQSPRYKIIEKRQSVAFWCNPISGHATLYWYQQILGQGPKLLIQFQNNGVVDDSQLPKDRFSAERLKGVDSTLKIQPAKLEDSAVYLCASSFPITGITGELFFGEGSRLTVL.